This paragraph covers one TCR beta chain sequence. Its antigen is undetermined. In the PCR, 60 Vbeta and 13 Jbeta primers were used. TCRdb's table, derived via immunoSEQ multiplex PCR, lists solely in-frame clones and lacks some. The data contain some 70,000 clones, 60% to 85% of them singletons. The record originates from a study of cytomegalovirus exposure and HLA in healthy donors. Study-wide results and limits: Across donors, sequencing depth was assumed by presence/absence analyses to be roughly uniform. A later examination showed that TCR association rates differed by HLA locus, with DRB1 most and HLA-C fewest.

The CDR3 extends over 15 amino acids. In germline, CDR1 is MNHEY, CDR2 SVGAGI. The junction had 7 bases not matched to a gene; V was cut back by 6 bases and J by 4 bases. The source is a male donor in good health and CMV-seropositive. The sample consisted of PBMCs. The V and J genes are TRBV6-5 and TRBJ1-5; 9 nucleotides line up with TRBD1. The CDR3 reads CASRPTGGLNQPQHF. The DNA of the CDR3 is TGTGCCAGCAGGCCCACAGGGGGCTTAAATCAGCCCCAGCATTTT.